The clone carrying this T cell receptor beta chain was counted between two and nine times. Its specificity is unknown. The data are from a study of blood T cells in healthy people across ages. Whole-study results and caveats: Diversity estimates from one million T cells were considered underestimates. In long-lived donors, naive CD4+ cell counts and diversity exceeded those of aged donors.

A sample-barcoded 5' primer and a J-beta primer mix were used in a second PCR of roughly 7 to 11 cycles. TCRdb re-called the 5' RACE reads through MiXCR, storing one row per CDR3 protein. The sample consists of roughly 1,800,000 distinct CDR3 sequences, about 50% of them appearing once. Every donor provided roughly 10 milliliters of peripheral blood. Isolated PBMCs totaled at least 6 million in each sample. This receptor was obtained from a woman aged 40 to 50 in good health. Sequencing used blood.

The CDR3 bases are TGCAGCGTTGACCCAAGGTCGGAAGCTAGCACAGATACGCAGTATTTT. Its protein product is CSVDPRSEASTDTQYF. J is TRBJ2-3 and V is TRBV29-1; D gene ambiguous. The CDR3 extends over 16 amino acids. Trimming cost V 3 bases and J 0 bases, with 16 bases left between them. Germline CDR1 SQVTM, CDR2 ANQGSEA.